This TCR beta chain was observed in a study of vaccination and CD4 T cells after COVID-19. In its sample, this clonotype was seen a few times. Antigen specificity is unknown. Sequenced with the Oncomine TCR Beta short-read assay was DNA taken from cultured CD4+ T cells. Extraction of genomic DNA was performed on cultured CD4+ T cells. Each CDR3 protein gets one entry after TCRdb re-called the PCR reads with MiXCR. The sample contains around 30,000 distinct CDR3 sequences, 36% of which appear only once. Time point given: late sampling 161 to 241 days after vaccination in a few convalescent patients. Stated treatment: approximately nine-day PBMC culture with coronavirus spike peptide pools or control peptides (ViraFEST assay). V shed 7 bases and J 10 bases; nucleotides not matched to a gene: 5. Germline CDR1 ENHRY, CDR2 SYGVKD. This CDR3 contains 13 residues.

The chain couples TRBV10-3 to TRBJ1-6; 9 bases align to TRBD1. The specimen comprised CD4+ T cells from blood, cultured in vitro, sampled about 7 months after SARS-CoV-2 vaccination. The receptor was derived from a human donor who had recovered from COVID-19. In DNA form, the CDR3 reads TGTGCCATCACGGGACAGGGAGGATCACCCCTCCACTTT. It codes for CAITGQGGSPLHF.